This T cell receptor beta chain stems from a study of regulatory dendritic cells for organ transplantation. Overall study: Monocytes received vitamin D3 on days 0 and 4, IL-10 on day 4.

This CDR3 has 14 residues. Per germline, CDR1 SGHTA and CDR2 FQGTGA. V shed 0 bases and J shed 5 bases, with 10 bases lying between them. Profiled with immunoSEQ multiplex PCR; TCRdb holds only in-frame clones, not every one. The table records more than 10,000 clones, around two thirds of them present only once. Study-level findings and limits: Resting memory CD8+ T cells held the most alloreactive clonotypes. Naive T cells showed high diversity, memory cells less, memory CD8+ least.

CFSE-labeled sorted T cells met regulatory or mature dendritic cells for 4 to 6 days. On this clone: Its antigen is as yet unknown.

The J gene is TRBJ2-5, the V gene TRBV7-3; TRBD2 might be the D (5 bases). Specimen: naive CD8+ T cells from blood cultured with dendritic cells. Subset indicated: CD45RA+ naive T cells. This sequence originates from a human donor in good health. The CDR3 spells CASSLTGGGETQYF. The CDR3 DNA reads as TGTGCCAGCAGCTTAACAGGCGGCGGGGAGACCCAGTACTTC.